One and the same sample provided the 15 T cell receptor beta chains below, sequenced in a study of response to subunit inactivated influenza vaccine. From the RT-PCR reads, TCRdb called clonotypes with MiXCR, one entry per CDR3 protein. The table has more than 700,000 distinct CDR3 sequences, less than 25% seen once; the top ten hold about 9.4%. The input for sequencing was PBMCs from blood, taken around 5 days after vaccination. Receptors originate from a man between 45 and 60 years old who received an inactivated influenza vaccine.

V is TRBV3-1 and J is TRBJ2-1; D gene ambiguous. Germline lookup yields CDR1 LGHDT and CDR2 YNNKEL (reference sequence). The CDR3 covers 15 residues. Trimming took 1 base from V and 6 from J, leaving 13 bases between them. In DNA form, the CDR3 reads TGTGCCAGCAGCCAAGTAGGAACCGCTTCCAATGAGCAGTTCTTC. Translating gives CASSQVGTASNEQFF.

The chain carries TRBV5-6 and TRBJ2-1; 9 bases are shared with TRBD2. Germline V CDR1 and CDR2: SGHDT, YYEEEE. V trimming: 4 bases; J trimming: 7 bases; junction bases outside the gene matches: 9. This CDR3 is 15 amino acids long. The CDR3 bases are TGTGCCAGCAGCACCCTCGCGGGAGGGACAAATGAGCAGTTCTTC. This sequence encodes CASSTLAGGTNEQFF.

This clonotype has more than one count but fewer than ten. The chain joins TRBV4-3 to TRBJ2-3; D unclear. Trimming left V 3 bases short and J 6 bases short, with 10 bases between. CDR1 is LGHNA, CDR2 YSLEER, per germline. The CDR3 covers 13 residues. The CDR3, as DNA: TGCGCCAGCAGCCAGATATTTAGGGATACGCAGTATTTT. The encoded protein is CASSQIFRDTQYF.

The chain is built from TRBV14 and TRBJ2-1; D gene uncertain. Germline V gives CDR1 SGHDN, CDR2 FVKESK. This CDR3 comprises 15 residues. Trimming pared 1 base from V and 2 bases from J, leaving 9 bases between. CDR3 amino acids: CASSQALGAYNEQFF. The DNA for the CDR3 is TGTGCCAGCAGCCAAGCCCTAGGAGCCTACAATGAGCAGTTCTTC.

This clonotype appeared a few times. Written as DNA, the CDR3 is TGTGCCAGCAGCCCGGACGGTGATGGCTACACCTTC. Its protein product is CASSPDGDGYTF. The genes are TRBV4-2 and TRBJ1-2; D is undetermined. The CDR3 is 12 residues long. Germline assignment: CDR1 LGHNA and CDR2 YNFKEQ. The ends were cut back, 4 bases at V and 6 bases at J, with 9 bases in the middle.

This rearrangement joins TRBV20-1 to TRBJ1-5; weak D call: TRBD1 (5 bases). The CDR3 runs 13 residues. Trimming took off 6 bases at V and 1 base at J, with 10 bases between the two ends. Germline V CDR1 and CDR2: DFQATT, SNEGSKA (reference sequence). CDR3 in amino acids: CSAPTESNQPQHF. The CDR3 region has the DNA TGCAGTGCCCCGACAGAGAGCAATCAGCCCCAGCATTTT.

The V gene is TRBV28, the J gene TRBJ2-5; D unresolved. V gave up 8 bases and J gave up 1 base, with 11 bases separating them. CDR1 is MDHEN and CDR2 is SYDVKM in the germline V gene. The length of the CDR3 is 13 residues. This CDR3 reads CASPETPQETQYF. CDR3 bases: TGTGCCAGCCCCGAGACACCCCAAGAGACCCAGTACTTC.

This clonotype was seen a few times. The V gene is TRBV20-1, the J gene TRBJ2-5, with 7 bases identical to TRBD2. Germline CDR1 is DFQATT and CDR2 is SNEGSKA (reference sequence). This CDR3 has 12 residues. The CDR3 is CSLLAVQETQYF. CDR3 nucleotides: TGCAGCCTGCTAGCGGTCCAAGAGACCCAGTACTTC.

The chain recombines TRBV4-1 with TRBJ2-1; a possible D gene is TRBD2 (6 bases). The CDR3 runs 14 residues. V gave up 7 bases and J gave up 4 bases, with 14 bases separating them. Looked up from germline, CDR1 is MGHRA and CDR2 is YSYEKL. The CDR3 bases are TGCGCCAGCATCTATGGAGGGGAGTACAATGAGCAGTTCTTC. This sequence encodes CASIYGGEYNEQFF.

This clonotype has only a few counts. The rearrangement links TRBV6-2 or TRBV6-3 to TRBJ2-1; no firm D call. Germline values: CDR1 MNHEY, CDR2 SVGEGT. This CDR3 comprises 14 residues. V lost 6 bases to trimming and J lost 2 bases, with 11 bases between them. The CDR3 nucleotides are TGTGCCAGCAGCCGACCCTCCACCTACAATGAGCAGTTCTTC. Its translation: CASSRPSTYNEQFF.

V is TRBV7-6 and J is TRBJ2-2, with D perhaps matching TRBD1 (6 bases). Germline assignment: CDR1 SGHVS and CDR2 FNYEAQ. The CDR3 runs 16 residues. V was clipped by 1 base and J by 4 bases, with 13 bases between them. In DNA form, the CDR3 reads TGTGCCAGCAGCTTAGTGGACTCAGGGGCCACCGGGGAGCTGTTTTTT. Encoded protein: CASSLVDSGATGELFF.

About this clonotype: A much larger clonotype is one base distant, so this may be a read error. The chain employs TRBV20-1 and TRBJ2-2; possibly TRBD2 for D (5 bases). The CDR3 has 12 amino acids. Germline CDR1 is DFQATT and CDR2 is SNEGSKA (reference sequence). In DNA form, the CDR3 reads TGCAGTGCTAGCAATAGCCCCGGGGAGCCGTTTTTT. Amino acids: CSASNSPGEPFF.

This chain connects TRBV20-1 to TRBJ2-7, with 9 bases lining up with TRBD2. This CDR3 region has 12 residues. In germline, CDR1 is DFQATT, CDR2 SNEGSKA (reference sequence). Trimming at V came to 6 bases and at J to 3 bases, leaving 3 bases not matched to a gene. DNA for the CDR3: TGCAGTGCGACTAGCGGTCACTACGAGCAGTACTTC. Translation gives CSATSGHYEQYF.

This chain joins TRBV28 and TRBJ2-5; a weak D match, TRBD1 (6 bases). The length of the CDR3 is 10 residues. The ends were cut back, 7 bases at V and 14 bases at J, with 14 bases in the middle. Germline V gene sequence: CDR1 MDHEN, CDR2 SYDVKM. CDR3 residues: CASTDRPSYF. The CDR3 bases are TGTGCCAGCACCGACAGGCCATCCTACTTC.

In this sample, this clonotype turned up a few times. V gene TRBV7-2 combines with J gene TRBJ2-1, with TRBD2 matching over 9 bases. With V trimmed by 5 bases and J by 8 bases, 10 bases remained unmatched. The germline V gene encodes CDR1 SGHTA and CDR2 FQGNSA. The CDR3 is 15 amino acids. The CDR3 loop is CASSVTSGEGDEQFF. For the CDR3, the DNA is TGTGCCAGCAGCGTGACTAGCGGAGAGGGCGATGAGCAGTTCTTC.